What follows is one T cell receptor (beta chain) and its context. What it binds is unknown. TCRB transcripts that were expressed got sequenced, as all of the isolated RNA had been reverse transcribed. The protocol was immunoSEQ multiplex PCR, while the TCRdb copy is restricted to in-frame clones and leaves out a portion. The table shows about 360,000 clones, with roughly 12% occurring only once. There was one heparinised blood draw per donor, averaging roughly 0.12 L. The data were taken from a study of beta chain features in type 1 diabetes. Study observations and caveats: The similarity of naive, central memory and Treg TCRB repertoires appeared greater among patients than among healthy donors. People with Type 1 diabetes carried modestly yet significantly shorter TCRB CDR3s in all four CD4+ subsets.

The germline gives CDR1 MNHEY, CDR2 SVGAGI. The CDR3 runs to 16 residues. J gave up 2 bases and V 4 bases, and 5 bases lay outside the gene matches. Source material: naive CD4+ T cells from blood. The clonotype originates from a man younger than 35 in good health. The chain carries TRBV6-5 and TRBJ2-3, with 11 bases lining up with TRBD2. CDR3 DNA: TGTGCCAGCAGTTCACTAGCGGGAGCGTTCACAGATACGCAGTATTTT. It is translated as CASSSLAGAFTDTQYF.